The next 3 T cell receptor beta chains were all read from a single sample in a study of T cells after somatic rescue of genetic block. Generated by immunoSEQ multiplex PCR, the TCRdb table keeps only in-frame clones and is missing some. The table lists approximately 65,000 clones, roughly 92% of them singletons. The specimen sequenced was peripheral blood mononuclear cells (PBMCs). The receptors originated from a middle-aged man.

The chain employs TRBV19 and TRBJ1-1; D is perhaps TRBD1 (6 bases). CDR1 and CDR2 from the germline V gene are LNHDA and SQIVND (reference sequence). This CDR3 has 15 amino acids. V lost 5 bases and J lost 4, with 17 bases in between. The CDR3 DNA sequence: TGTGCCAGTAGTCCGCCCGGCAGGGGTTTCACTGAAGCTTTCTTT. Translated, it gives CASSPPGRGFTEAFF.

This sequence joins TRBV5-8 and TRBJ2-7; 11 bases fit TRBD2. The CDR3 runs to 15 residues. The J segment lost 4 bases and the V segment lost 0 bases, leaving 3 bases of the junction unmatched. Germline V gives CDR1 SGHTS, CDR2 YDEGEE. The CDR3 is CASSLGLAGGYEQYF. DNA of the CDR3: TGTGCCAGCAGCTTGGGGCTAGCGGGAGGTTACGAGCAGTACTTC.

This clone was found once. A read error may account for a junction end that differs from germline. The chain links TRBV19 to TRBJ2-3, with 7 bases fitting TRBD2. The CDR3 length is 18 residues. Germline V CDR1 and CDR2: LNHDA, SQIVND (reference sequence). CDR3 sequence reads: CANSTPWGGLKGTDTQYF. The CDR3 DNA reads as TGTGCCAATAGTACCCCGTGGGGGGGTCTCAAGGGGACAGATACGCAGTATTTT.